The source of this T cell receptor beta chain is a study of cytomegalovirus exposure and HLA in healthy donors. It was healthy bone marrow donors who served as donors. The CDR3 consists of 13 residues. Trimming removed 6 bases from V and 6 bases from J; junction bases left unmatched: 6. In germline, CDR1 is LNHDA, CDR2 SQIVND (reference sequence). 13 Jbeta primers and 60 Vbeta primers were used for the PCR. Only in-frame clones appear in the TCRdb table, and some are missing; sequencing was by immunoSEQ multiplex PCR. The sample records under 150,000 clones, 55% to 85% being singletons. The rearrangement uses TRBV19 and TRBJ1-2, with TRBD1 identical over 8 bases. The material sequenced was PBMCs. The source of this sequence is a man aged 40-49 years in good health and CMV-seronegative. The CDR3 DNA sequence: TGTGCCAGTAGGCCACAGGGGGGCGATGGCTACACCTTC. Its translation: CASRPQGGDGYTF.